A single TCR beta chain is shown here with its context. The data are from a study of beta chain features in type 1 diabetes. Via CD45RO/CCR7/CD25/CD127/CD95/CD27, cells of the CD4+ naive, central memory, regulatory and stem cell-like memory subsets were sorted. Expressed TCRB transcripts were sequenced after all isolated RNA was converted to cDNA. This table comes from immunoSEQ multiplex PCR, and its TCRdb copy is limited to in-frame clones, with some not included. The profile shows around 430,000 clones, approximately 30% of them singletons. The sample taken for sequencing was naive CD4+ T cells from blood. The TCR sequence derives from a man aged 18 to 30 in good health.

Here the CDR3 DNA reads TGTGCCTGGAATCTAAACTTCGGGGCTTACGAGCAGTACTTC. Translation: CAWNLNFGAYEQYF. The chain employs TRBV30 and TRBJ2-7; D assignment may be TRBD1 or TRBD2 (5 bases each). The germline V gene encodes CDR1 GTSNPN and CDR2 SVGIG (reference sequence). The V end was cut by 4 bases, the J end by 4 bases, with 17 bases between. The CDR3 has 14 residues.